Shown below are 23 T cell receptor beta chains from a single sample sequenced in a study of T cells in Graves' hyperthyroidism and ophthalmopathy. TCR beta CDR3 sequences were amplified from RNA transcripts. The HTBI set primed first-round TCR CDR3 RT-PCR. A single record per CDR3 protein comes from TCRdb applying MiXCR to the multiplex PCR reads. The table records approximately 420,000 distinct CDR3 sequences, about 13% of them present only once. The sample taken for sequencing was blood. These receptors were taken from a woman younger than 35 with Graves' hyperthyroidism.

This clonotype turned up a few times. This rearrangement joins TRBV4-1 to TRBJ2-3, with 12 bases matching TRBD2. Trimming at V came to 1 base and at J to 0 bases, leaving 5 bases not matched to a gene. The CDR3 extends over 18 amino acids. Germline CDR1 is MGHRA and CDR2 is YSYEKL. CDR3 protein: CASSQGLAGVWSTDTQYF. Here the CDR3 DNA reads TGCGCCAGCAGCCAAGGACTAGCGGGAGTGTGGAGCACAGATACGCAGTATTTT.

This clonotype was observed at least ten times. V usage is TRBV10-3 and J usage is TRBJ2-7, with 9 positions matching TRBD2. CDR1 and CDR2 (germline): ENHRY, SYGVKD. CDR3 length: 15 amino acids. V gave up 2 bases and J gave up 4 bases; unmatched junction bases: 6. The CDR3 is CAISEPEREEYEQYF. The CDR3 coding sequence is TGTGCCATCAGTGAGCCCGAGCGGGAGGAATACGAGCAGTACTTC.

Concerning this clonotype: Being one base from a much bigger clone, this may be a read error. The gene calls are TRBV30 and TRBJ2-5, with TRBD2 as a possible D gene (5 bases). There are 10 residues in the CDR3. Germline V gene data show CDR1 as GTSNPN and CDR2 as SVGIG (reference sequence). Here the CDR3 reads CVWRIGTQYF. The CDR3 region has the DNA TGTGTCTGGAGGATTGGGACCCAGTACTTC.

This clonotype turned up a few times. The chain is built from TRBV29-1 and TRBJ2-5; possibly TRBD1 or TRBD2 for D (5 bases each). Per germline, CDR1 SQVTM and CDR2 ANQGSEA. Trimming took off 4 bases at V and 2 bases at J, with 8 bases between the two ends. The CDR3 extends over 12 amino acids. The CDR3 here is CSVGDPQETQYF. As DNA, the CDR3 is TGCAGCGTTGGGGACCCGCAAGAGACCCAGTACTTC.

This clonotype was detected ten times or more. This rearrangement joins TRBV20-1 to TRBJ2-7; TRBD1 matches 7 bases. Germline CDR1 is DFQATT and CDR2 is SNEGSKA (reference sequence). V lost 0 bases to trimming and J lost 6 bases; unmatched junction nucleotides: 17. The CDR3 is made up of 17 amino acids. The CDR3 region is CSARDFSTGQRKSEQYF. The DNA for the CDR3 is TGCAGTGCTAGAGATTTCTCTACGGGACAGCGGAAGAGCGAGCAGTACTTC.

The rearrangement links TRBV6-1 to TRBJ1-5; D remains ambiguous. Germline CDR1 reads MNHNS; CDR2 reads SASEGT. V lost 7 bases and J lost 11, with 21 bases in between. This CDR3 comprises 14 residues. The CDR3 region is CASTPASSTRAQHF. The CDR3 coding sequence is TGTGCCAGCACCCCAGCCTCCTCCACTCGGGCCCAGCATTTT.

The chain links TRBV24-1 to TRBJ2-7; D call uncertain. The CDR3 is 14 amino acids. V gave up 4 bases and J gave up 0 bases, with 9 bases separating them. CDR1 KGHDR and CDR2 SFDVKD come from the germline V gene. The CDR3 DNA sequence: TGTGCCACCAGTGACCCTGAGAGCTCCTACGAGCAGTACTTC. Its protein is CATSDPESSYEQYF.

This chain links TRBV12-3 or TRBV12-4 with TRBJ2-2; tentatively, D is TRBD2 (5 bases). CDR3 length equals 13 residues. The V and J ends lost 10 bases and 1 base respectively, with 10 bases between them. The DNA for the CDR3 is TGTGCCACTGCCCGGGAGAACACCGGGGAGCTGTTTTTT. The encoded protein is CATARENTGELFF.

The J gene is TRBJ2-7, the V gene TRBV12-3 or TRBV12-4; D is perhaps TRBD1 (6 bases). Trimming stripped 3 bases from V and 5 bases from J, with 8 bases between. The CDR3 runs 12 residues. The CDR3 loop is CASSFQGNEQYF. CDR3 in DNA: TGTGCCAGCAGTTTTCAGGGGAACGAGCAGTACTTC.

This clonotype was seen ten or more times. The V call is TRBV5-1, the J call TRBJ2-3, with D perhaps TRBD1 (5 bases). Deletions cut 7 bases from V and 4 bases from J, with 10 bases between. This CDR3 contains 12 residues. Germline values: CDR1 SGHRS, CDR2 YFSETQ. The CDR3 here is CASQEGADTQYF. The DNA of the CDR3 is TGCGCCAGCCAAGAAGGGGCAGATACGCAGTATTTT.

This clonotype was detected a few times. The chain is built from TRBV9 and TRBJ2-1, with D unclear. The CDR3 is made up of 15 amino acids. Per the germline V gene, CDR1 is SGDLS and CDR2 is YYNGEE. Trimming pared 0 bases from V and 0 bases from J, leaving 7 bases between. Here the CDR3 reads CASSVDGFSYNEQFF. The DNA of the CDR3 is TGTGCCAGCAGCGTAGACGGGTTCTCCTACAATGAGCAGTTCTTC. Full variable domain (remainder filled in from reference TRBV9 and TRBJ2-1): DSGVTQTPKHLITATGQRVTLRCSPRSGDLSVYWYQQSLDQGLQFLIQYYNGEERAKGNILERFSAQQFPDLHSELNLSSLELGDSALYFCASSVDGFSYNEQFFGPGTRLTVL.

This clonotype has ten or more counts. The chain uses TRBV6-1 and TRBJ1-1, with a possible D match to TRBD1 (6 bases). Trimming took off 6 bases at V and 6 bases at J, with 17 bases between the two ends. The germline V gene encodes CDR1 MNHNS and CDR2 SASEGT. The length of the CDR3 is 14 residues. The chain's CDR3 is CASSEQGRVSEAFF. DNA for the CDR3: TGTGCCAGCAGCGAACAGGGCCGGGTTTCTGAAGCTTTCTTT.

Ten or more counts support this clonotype. The chain couples TRBV4-3 to TRBJ2-7; D unclear. CDR1 is LGHNA, CDR2 YSLEER, per germline. Deletions cut 0 bases from V and 6 bases from J, with 9 bases between. This CDR3 region has 13 residues. CDR3 loop: CASSQEKVSEQYF. In nucleotides, the CDR3 is TGCGCCAGCAGCCAAGAGAAGGTCAGCGAGCAGTACTTC.

This clonotype has a count of ten or more. The rearrangement uses TRBV29-1 and TRBJ1-2; 7 bases match TRBD1. Germline loops: CDR1 SQVTM, CDR2 ANQGSEA. The V segment lost 3 bases and the J segment 5 bases; nucleotides outside the gene matches: 9. The CDR3 extends over 14 amino acids. For the CDR3, the DNA is TGCAGCGTTGATCAACTGACAGGGTTGTATGGCTACACCTTC. Translating it yields CSVDQLTGLYGYTF. The whole variable domain, filled in from reference TRBV29-1 and TRBJ1-2, reads SAVISQKPSRDICQRGTSLTIQCQVDSQVTMMFWYRQQPGQSLTLIATANQGSEATYESGFVIDKFPISRPNLTFSTLTVSNMSPEDSSIYLCSVDQLTGLYGYTFGSGTRLTVV.

This clonotype occurred once. The V gene is TRBV5-4, the J gene TRBJ1-1, with D possibly being TRBD1 (5 bases). Trimming cost V 5 bases and J 5 bases, with 16 bases left between them. The CDR3 is made up of 14 amino acids. In germline, CDR1 is SGHNT, CDR2 YYREEE (reference sequence). CDR3 coding DNA: TGTGCCAGCAGTACCCAGGGTGTGCGGACTGAAGCTTTCTTT. This codes for CASSTQGVRTEAFF.

At least ten counts were recorded for this clonotype. The gene calls are TRBV29-1 and TRBJ1-3; tentatively, D is TRBD1 (5 bases). Germline CDR1 is SQVTM and CDR2 is ANQGSEA. The CDR3 is 13 amino acids. V shed 3 bases and J shed 3 bases, with 9 bases lying between them. Written as DNA, the CDR3 is TGCAGCGTTGAGGCGCAGGGTGGAAACACCATATATTTT. Translating it yields CSVEAQGGNTIYF.

This clonotype was found many times. This rearrangement joins TRBV6-1 to TRBJ2-1, with D possibly TRBD1 on 6 matching bases. Trimming cost V 0 bases and J 3 bases, with 9 bases left between them. The CDR3 contains 15 residues. Germline V gene data show CDR1 as MNHNS and CDR2 as SASEGT. CDR3 sequence (DNA): TGTGCCAGCAGTGAAGCGGGACAATTCTACAATGAGCAGTTCTTC. It specifies CASSEAGQFYNEQFF.

This clonotype was detected many times. The chain recombines TRBV6-5 with TRBJ2-5; 9 bases fit TRBD2. Looked up from germline, CDR1 is MNHEY and CDR2 is SVGAGI. This CDR3 has 17 amino acids. Germline trimming cut 2 bases from V and 5 bases from J; bases unmatched to any gene: 12. This CDR3 reads CASSYVSLAGQTETQYF. DNA of the CDR3: TGTGCCAGCAGTTACGTTTCTCTAGCGGGACAAACGGAGACCCAGTACTTC.

The chain couples TRBV7-9 to TRBJ2-5; a possible D gene is TRBD1 (5 bases). The CDR3 runs to 12 residues. V was pared by 6 bases and J by 5 bases, with 10 bases between. From germline, CDR1 is SEHNR and CDR2 FQNEAQ (reference sequence). This CDR3 is CASSFKGETQYF. The CDR3 DNA is TGTGCCAGCAGTTTTAAGGGGGAGACCCAGTACTTC.

At least ten counts were recorded for this clonotype. The rearrangement uses TRBV28 and TRBJ2-7, with D possibly TRBD1 on 5 matching bases. The CDR3 totals 13 residues. Germline CDR1 is MDHEN and CDR2 is SYDVKM. With 2 bases removed from V and 4 bases from J, the gap between germline ends came to 9 bases. CDR3 sequence: CASSLVRTYEQYF. DNA for the CDR3: TGTGCCAGCAGTTTAGTCAGGACATACGAGCAGTACTTC. Drawing the rest from reference TRBV28 and TRBJ2-7, the complete variable domain is DVKVTQSSRYLVKRTGEKVFLECVQDMDHENMFWYRQDPGLGLRLIYFSYDVKMKEKGDIPEGYSVSREKKERFSLILESASTNQTSMYLCASSLVRTYEQYFGPGTRLTVT.

Many counts were recorded for this clonotype. The rearrangement uses TRBV28 and TRBJ2-3, with D possibly being TRBD2 (5 bases). The germline CDR1 and CDR2 sequences are MDHEN and SYDVKM. V was clipped by 3 bases and J by 2 bases, with 12 bases between them. The CDR3 consists of 15 residues. The CDR3 DNA sequence: TGTGCCAGCAGTTTCTCGAGCGGCACCACAGATACGCAGTATTTT. Residues: CASSFSSGTTDTQYF.

The count of this clonotype is one. A much larger clone is a single base away; this may be a read error. The V call is TRBV10-3, the J call TRBJ2-7; 10 nucleotides agree with TRBD2. The CDR3 has 16 amino acids. Germline lookup yields CDR1 ENHRY and CDR2 SYGVKD. CDR3 region: CAISQAPSGSSYGQYF. The CDR3 DNA reads TGTGCCATCAGTCAAGCCCCTAGCGGGAGCTCCTACGGGCAGTACTTC.

The sample holds many counts of this clonotype. The chain is built from TRBV20-1 and TRBJ2-7; 9 bases are a match to TRBD1. V was pared by 1 base and J by 3 bases, with 4 bases of the junction left unmatched. Germline CDR1 DFQATT, CDR2 SNEGSKA (reference sequence). The CDR3 is 14 amino acids. The CDR3 spells CSARVDRGIYEQYF. DNA of the CDR3: TGCAGTGCTAGAGTGGACAGGGGTATCTACGAGCAGTACTTC.